This is a list of T cell receptor beta chains from one sample in a study of T-cell memory formation after mild COVID-19. TCRdb itself ran the 5' RACE reads through MiXCR, one entry per CDR3 protein. In the table there are roughly 580,000 distinct CDR3 sequences, around 17% of which are singletons. What was sequenced was PBMCs or a T cell subset sorted from them (not recorded which). All receptors come from an adult woman who had mild COVID-19 (a few samples of this study predate the infection). Cell type and time point are not known. CDR3s include the opening cysteine and the closing phenylalanine or tryptophan. D genes are given only for firm matches. The size entry is marked missing in some rows and otherwise reads once, few, many or a size class.

CDR3	DNA	size	V	D	J
CASSLGPPDTQYF	TGTGCCAGCAGTTTAGGTCCCCCAGATACGCAGTATTTT	few	TRBV6-5	.	TRBJ2-3
CASSLSDRITGVTSYEQYF	TGTGCCAGCAGCTTATCAGACCGTATCACGGGGGTCACCTCCTACGAGCAGTACTTC	.	TRBV7-6	.	TRBJ2-7
CAISAPDSSYEQYF	TGTGCCATCAGTGCCCCCGACAGCTCCTACGAGCAGTACTTC	few	TRBV10-3	.	TRBJ2-7
CASSGQGRDTQYF	TGTGCCAGCAGCGGACAGGGGAGGGATACGCAGTATTTT	.	TRBV7-2	TRBD1	TRBJ2-3
CASGGQSNTGELFF	TGTGCCAGCGGAGGACAGTCGAACACCGGGGAGCTGTTTTTT	few	TRBV6-6	.	TRBJ2-2
CASKRDIYGYTF	TGTGCCAGCAAGAGAGACATCTATGGCTACACCTTC	few	TRBV2	.	TRBJ1-2
CASSNDRVGDEQFF	TGTGCCAGCAGCAACGACAGGGTGGGGGATGAGCAGTTCTTC	.	TRBV13	TRBD1	TRBJ2-1
CASSQAWTTSSNEQFF	TGTGCCAGCAGCCAAGCCTGGACTACGTCCAGCAATGAGCAGTTCTTC	.	TRBV4-2	.	TRBJ2-1
CASIMASGRRETQYF	TGTGCCAGCATTATGGCTAGCGGGAGGCGAGAGACCCAGTACTTC	.	TRBV2	TRBD2	TRBJ2-5
CASSLVPAALTNVLTF	TGCGCCAGCAGCTTGGTGCCCGCCGCCCTTACCAACGTCCTGACTTTC	.	TRBV5-1	.	TRBJ2-6
CSAISTSGSADTQYF	TGCAGTGCTATATCGACTAGCGGGAGCGCAGATACGCAGTATTTT	many	TRBV20-1	TRBD2	TRBJ2-3
CASSLERGPYGYTF	TGTGCCAGCAGCTTAGAGAGGGGACCCTATGGCTACACCTTC	many	TRBV7-2	.	TRBJ1-2
CASSLGGLIDGYTF	TGTGCCAGCAGCTTAGGCGGCCTTATTGATGGCTACACCTTC	many	TRBV7-6	.	TRBJ1-2
CASSIAAGGYEQYF	TGTGCCAGTAGTATAGCTGCAGGGGGCTACGAGCAGTACTTC	few	TRBV19	TRBD1	TRBJ2-7
CASREELAGYNEQFF	TGTGCCAGCAGAGAGGAGCTAGCGGGCTACAATGAGCAGTTCTTC	few	TRBV12-3/TRBV12-4	TRBD2	TRBJ2-1
CASSQDVLWGETQYF	TGTGCCAGCAGCCAAGATGTTTTATGGGGGGAGACCCAGTACTTC	few	TRBV3-1	.	TRBJ2-5
CAGRDGASTDTQYF	TGCGCCGGCAGGGACGGGGCTAGCACAGATACGCAGTATTTT	.	TRBV5-1	.	TRBJ2-3
CASRSGAYEQYF	TGTGCCAGCAGATCGGGAGCCTACGAGCAGTACTTC	.	TRBV6-1	.	TRBJ2-7
CASSPYESGAAQYF	TGTGCCAGCAGCCCTTACGAGAGCGGGGCAGCGCAGTATTTT	.	TRBV3-1	TRBD2	TRBJ2-3
CATSRDKGLYEQYF	TGTGCCACCAGCAGAGACAAGGGGCTTTACGAGCAGTACTTC	few	TRBV15	.	TRBJ2-7
CSARNSDPGYGYTF	TGCAGTGCTAGGAACAGTGACCCCGGGTATGGCTACACCTTC	.	TRBV20-1	.	TRBJ1-2
CASSTRTGVGNQPQHF	TGTGCCAGCAGCACCCGGACAGGGGTTGGCAATCAGCCCCAGCATTTT	.	TRBV11-3	TRBD1	TRBJ1-5
CASSSLGEQLYNEQFF	TGCGCCAGCAGCTCCTTAGGAGAGCAGCTCTACAATGAGCAGTTCTTC	many	TRBV5-1	.	TRBJ2-1
CATDPHQPQHF	TGTGCCACCGATCCCCATCAGCCCCAGCATTTT	few	TRBV24-1	.	TRBJ1-5
CASSLPTGLAGRDNEQFF	TGTGCCAGCAGTTTACCTACCGGACTAGCGGGAAGGGACAATGAGCAGTTCTTC	few	TRBV27	TRBD2	TRBJ2-1
CSVPRGGFNTGYTF	TGCAGCGTTCCTCGGGGGGGGTTTAATACCGGCTACACCTTC	few	TRBV29-1	.	TRBJ1-2
CASSFISGVGGDEQFF	TGTGCCAGCAGCTTCATAAGTGGCGTCGGGGGCGATGAGCAGTTCTTC	few	TRBV7-2	.	TRBJ2-1
CASSFDPSGSATYEQYF	TGTGCCAGCAGCTTTGACCCTAGCGGGAGCGCCACCTACGAGCAGTACTTC	.	TRBV7-2	TRBD2	TRBJ2-7
CASSLLPQAARDDEQFF	TGTGCCAGCAGCTTGCTGCCCCAGGCAGCTCGAGACGACGAGCAGTTCTTC	.	TRBV7-9	.	TRBJ2-1
CASRSGGSDAYEQYF	TGTGCCAGCAGGAGTGGTGGGAGTGATGCCTACGAGCAGTACTTC	many	TRBV6-2/TRBV6-3	.	TRBJ2-7
CSALRQRGGPGELFF	TGCAGTGCTTTGAGGCAGCGGGGGGGCCCCGGGGAGCTGTTTTTT	few	TRBV20-1	TRBD2	TRBJ2-2
CASSPGATGNTIYF	TGTGCCAGCAGCCCGGGGGCCACTGGAAACACCATATATTTT	.	TRBV7-9	.	TRBJ1-3
CASSLGWRGGQTDTEAFF	TGCGCCAGCAGCTTGGGGTGGCGTGGGGGACAGACCGACACTGAAGCTTTCTTT	.	TRBV5-1	TRBD1	TRBJ1-1
CASTRVPNTEAFF	TGTGCCAGCACCCGGGTTCCGAACACTGAAGCTTTCTTT	many	TRBV9	.	TRBJ1-1
CASSGLAGADTQYF	TGTGCCAGCAGTGGACTAGCGGGAGCAGATACGCAGTATTTT	many	TRBV6-1	TRBD2	TRBJ2-3
CASRQTGLQPQHF	TGTGCCAGCAGACAAACCGGTTTACAGCCCCAGCATTTT	.	TRBV2	.	TRBJ1-5
CASSRWKLNSYNEQFF	TGTGCCAGCAGCCGCTGGAAATTGAACTCCTACAATGAGCAGTTCTTC	.	TRBV7-6	.	TRBJ2-1